This T cell receptor beta chain derives from a study of cytomegalovirus exposure and HLA in healthy donors. Study conclusions and caveats: The authors later linked a missense DCLRE1C variant to TCR beta V- and J-gene trimming. TCR beta sequences reportedly predicted the HLA-A and HLA-B alleles of most subjects accurately.

The study ran its PCR with 60 Vbeta and 13 Jbeta primers. Measured with immunoSEQ multiplex PCR; TCRdb has only the in-frame clones, and not every one. The sample includes about 170,000 clones, approximately 80% of them seen just once. About this clone: Its antigen is not identified.

In germline, CDR1 is SGHVS, CDR2 FNYEAQ. This CDR3 has 17 amino acids. The V segment lost 1 base and the J segment 3 bases; nucleotides outside the gene matches: 6. The material sequenced was PBMCs. V and J are TRBV7-6 and TRBJ2-1, with 10 bases lining up with TRBD2. This TCR came from a woman between 50 and 59 years old in good health and CMV-seropositive. In nucleotides, the CDR3 is TGTGCCAGCAGCTTAGGGGGACTAGCGACCTACTACAATGAGCAGTTCTTC. This encodes CASSLGGLATYYNEQFF.